The TCR beta chain under discussion was sequenced for a study of shared clonotypes between healthy human individuals. A note on this clone: The antigen is undetermined.

Sequencing used immunoSEQ multiplex PCR; TCRdb keeps in-frame clones, though not all of them. The top ten clones hold 0.06% of a sample with more than 400,000 clones, approximately 95% of them seen once. General study findings and limits: Represented diversity (both genetic and exposure-history) was limited by the small number of donors.

Germline loops: CDR1 SEHNR, CDR2 FQNEAQ (reference sequence). Trimming removed 3 bases from V and 5 bases from J, with 13 bases in between. The CDR3 has 15 amino acids. The sequenced sample consisted of naive CD4+ T cells sorted from blood. Documented subset: CD45RA+ positively selected. The clonotype originates from a woman in her twenties or thirties in good health. This chain uses TRBV7-9 with TRBJ2-2; perhaps TRBD1 as D (5 bases). DNA for the CDR3: TGTGCCAGCAGCTTCCCCCAGGGTCCGACCGGGGAGCTGTTTTTT. Amino acids: CASSFPQGPTGELFF.